Described below is a single T cell receptor (beta chain) sequence and its context. Its antigen is currently unknown. The CDR3 is 12 amino acids. Germline V gene lookup returns CDR1 MRHNA and CDR2 SNTAGT. V dropped 6 bases and J dropped 5 bases, with 10 bases sitting between them. Method: immunoSEQ multiplex PCR; TCRdb's copy keeps in-frame clones and lacks some. The sample includes about 16,000 clones, approximately 75% seen only once; the top ten take approximately 12%. This record belongs to a study of somatic mutations in cytotoxic T cells in rheumatoid arthritis. As for the study in general: Each patient's diagnosis was followed right away by a blood draw (around 32 ml EDTA), before any treatment.

Study-wide results and limits: Exceedance of 20% of CD8+ cells by the largest CD8+ clone occurred in about an eighth of the 65 patients. It was in rheumatoid arthritis patients, but not in healthy controls, that CD8+ clonality increased with age. Antigen specificity of the expanded CD8+ clones was not determined.

The sample was CD8+ T cells sorted from blood. The sequence was obtained from an adult with rheumatoid arthritis. The gene calls are TRBV6-4 and TRBJ2-5; D remains ambiguous. CDR3 sequence (DNA): TGTGCCAGCAGACCCCGGTGGGAGACCCAGTACTTC. It translates to CASRPRWETQYF.